These T cell receptor beta chains were read from a single sample in a study of T cell changes during pregnancy in multiple sclerosis. Assay: immunoSEQ multiplex PCR; the TCRdb copy retains only in-frame clones and omits some. The table has over 45,000 clones, 85% to 90% seen once. Sequencing used CD4+ T cells from peripheral blood mononuclear cells, obtained in the first trimester of pregnancy. All receptors come from a female donor with multiple sclerosis, enrolled in a pregnancy study. The CDR3 runs from the conserved cysteine through the conserved F or W. The order of the fields is clone size, V gene, J gene, D gene, CDR3 DNA, CDR3 protein. D genes are given only for firm matches. Size tells how often a clone was seen (once, few, many) or the class of an expanded clone, and some rows leave it out.

abundance: .
v_gene: TRBV29-1
j_gene: TRBJ1-6
d_gene: TRBD1
CDR3nt: TGCAGCTGCGGGACAGGGTATAATTCACCCCTCCACTTT
CDR3aa: CSCGTGYNSPLHF

abundance: .
v_gene: TRBV28
j_gene: TRBJ2-5
d_gene: TRBD1
CDR3nt: TGTGCCAGCAGTTTTATGGGGACAGGACAAGAGACCCAGTACTTC
CDR3aa: CASSFMGTGQETQYF

abundance: .
v_gene: TRBV18
j_gene: TRBJ2-7
d_gene: .
CDR3nt: TGTGCCAGCTCACCAGCCGCGTCGGTTAATTACGAGCAGTACTTC
CDR3aa: CASSPAASVNYEQYF

abundance: .
v_gene: TRBV18
j_gene: TRBJ2-7
d_gene: TRBD2
CDR3nt: TGTGCCAGCTCACCTTTAGCGGGGGGGTTTCAAGAGAACGAGCAGTACTTC
CDR3aa: CASSPLAGGFQENEQYF

abundance: .
v_gene: TRBV6-5
j_gene: TRBJ2-1
d_gene: TRBD2
CDR3nt: TGTGCCAGCAGCCCTAGCGGGAGCTCCTACAATGAGCAGTTCTTC
CDR3aa: CASSPSGSSYNEQFF

abundance: .
v_gene: TRBV7-2
j_gene: TRBJ1-1
d_gene: .
CDR3nt: TGTGCCAGCAGGAAAGGGAGGGCCACTGAAGCTTTCTTT
CDR3aa: CASRKGRATEAFF

abundance: .
v_gene: TRBV9
j_gene: TRBJ1-6
d_gene: TRBD1
CDR3nt: TGTGCCAGCAGCGCCGGGACAGTGAATTCACCCCTCCACTTT
CDR3aa: CASSAGTVNSPLHF

abundance: .
v_gene: TRBV4-3
j_gene: TRBJ2-5
d_gene: .
CDR3nt: TGCGCCAGCAGCCAAGACTTGGGGAGGCGATTGGAGACCCAGTACTTC
CDR3aa: CASSQDLGRRLETQYF

abundance: .
v_gene: TRBV29-1
j_gene: TRBJ2-1
d_gene: .
CDR3nt: TGCAGCGTTGAAAAACAATCCCTTGCGGAAGGGCAGTTCTTC
CDR3aa: CSVEKQSLAEGQFF

abundance: .
v_gene: TRBV11-3
j_gene: TRBJ2-3
d_gene: .
CDR3nt: TGTGCCAGCAGCTTAGGGTTGGCGGAGGGAGATACGCAGTATTTT
CDR3aa: CASSLGLAEGDTQYF

abundance: .
v_gene: TRBV4-1
j_gene: TRBJ2-3
d_gene: TRBD2
CDR3nt: TGCGCCAGCAGCCAGCGGGGGGATACGCAGTATTTT
CDR3aa: CASSQRGDTQYF

abundance: once
v_gene: TRBV7-2
j_gene: TRBJ2-3
d_gene: TRBD1
CDR3nt: TGTGCCAGCAGCTTAGACAGGGGGCTGGGCACAGATACGCAGTATTTT
CDR3aa: CASSLDRGLGTDTQYF

abundance: .
v_gene: TRBV19
j_gene: TRBJ1-6
d_gene: .
CDR3nt: TGTGCCAGTAGGCCAGATAATTCACCCCTCCACTTT
CDR3aa: CASRPDNSPLHF

abundance: .
v_gene: TRBV29-1
j_gene: TRBJ1-1
d_gene: .
CDR3nt: TGCAGCGTGGAGAACCCGGGACTCCGGGGGACTGAAGCTTTCTTT
CDR3aa: CSVENPGLRGTEAFF

abundance: .
v_gene: TRBV28
j_gene: TRBJ2-2
d_gene: .
CDR3nt: TGTGCCAGCAGTTTTTGGGCAGCTCCCGGGGAGCTGTTTTTT
CDR3aa: CASSFWAAPGELFF

abundance: .
v_gene: TRBV18
j_gene: TRBJ2-7
d_gene: .
CDR3nt: TGTGCCAGCTCAACAGACTCCTACGAGCAGTACTTC
CDR3aa: CASSTDSYEQYF

abundance: .
v_gene: TRBV7-9
j_gene: TRBJ2-1
d_gene: .
CDR3nt: TGTGCCAGCAGCCCCCCGTCAGGGTCGGATGAGCAGTTCTTC
CDR3aa: CASSPPSGSDEQFF

abundance: .
v_gene: TRBV7-9
j_gene: TRBJ2-5
d_gene: TRBD1
CDR3nt: TGTGCCAGCAGCTTTGGACAGGGAGGTCCAGAGACCCAGTACTTC
CDR3aa: CASSFGQGGPETQYF

abundance: .
v_gene: TRBV4-3
j_gene: TRBJ1-2
d_gene: TRBD1
CDR3nt: TGCGCCAGCAGCCACCGACAGGGGGCCGACTATGGCTACACCTTC
CDR3aa: CASSHRQGADYGYTF

abundance: .
v_gene: TRBV5-6
j_gene: TRBJ2-1
d_gene: TRBD2
CDR3nt: TGTGCCAGCAGCTCCCTGGGCCTAGCGGATTCTTACAATGAGCAGTTCTTC
CDR3aa: CASSSLGLADSYNEQFF

abundance: .
v_gene: TRBV5-4
j_gene: TRBJ1-3
d_gene: .
CDR3nt: TGTGCCAGCAGCTTACCCAGCTCTGGAAACACCATATATTTT
CDR3aa: CASSLPSSGNTIYF